This T cell receptor (beta chain) was recorded in a study of human T cells and chemical hapten exposure. Study information: Across its roughly 23 weeks, the study gave patients weekly diphenylcyclopropenone doses to the scalp. Alopecia areata, totalis or universalis affected patients who were mostly female.

TCRdb reprocessed the RACE reads with MiXCR, giving one entry per CDR3 protein. The profile shows some 90,000 distinct CDR3 sequences, under 13% of them singletons. Regarding the study as a whole: With DPC sensitization, TCRs exceeding 1 in 1000 frequency showed no change.

Trimming took 6 bases from V and 1 from J; bases not matched to a gene: 8. In germline, CDR1 is MDHEN, CDR2 SYDVKM. The CDR3 loop spans 15 amino acids. This clonotype was counted between two and nine times. Its target is unknown. The time point: patch test 3, about 24 weeks after DPC sensitization. Treatment meaning: therapeutic diphenylcyclopropenone sensitization with weekly scalp DPC. Each donor was an alopecia patient between 18 and 70 years of age who qualified for DPC. The chain joins TRBV28 to TRBJ2-7; 8 bases are shared with TRBD1. This sample comprised whole blood, obtained in connection with sensitization to the hapten diphenylcyclopropenone (DPC). This TCR came from a woman between 25 and 40 years old with alopecia areata. Some clones in this sample may be carry-over from other donors' samples. The CDR3 DNA reads TGTGCCAGCAGCTCGCAGGGGGCCGAATCCTACGAGCAGTACTTC. It encodes CASSSQGAESYEQYF.